The 16 T cell receptor beta chains below all came from one sample that was sequenced in a study of T-cell reconstitution after alpha-beta-depleted transplantation in children. The authors prepared the TCRbeta library with unique molecular identifiers. Using its own MiXCR run on the PCR reads, TCRdb lists one record per CDR3 protein. This sample has around 300,000 distinct CDR3 sequences, with roughly 25% found just once. Sequencing used PBMCs, mostly from graft donor cells, obtained 180 days after TCRalphabeta/CD19-depleted stem cell transplant. These receptors were taken from a male patient younger than 18 who had a stem cell transplant for acute lymphoblastic leukemia, so the T cells may come from the graft donor.

The rearrangement joins TRBV18 to TRBJ2-1; 8 bases line up with TRBD1. The better agreement between TRBJ2-7 and the DNA end casts doubt on the J call. CDR3 size: 16 residues. Germline CDR1 is KGHSH and CDR2 is LQKENI. The CDR3 reads CASSTGQASSYNEQYF. CDR3 in DNA: TGTGCCAGCTCAACGGGACAGGCGAGCTCCTACAATGAGCAGTACTTC.

The chain has TRBV2 and TRBJ2-7, with a weak D call TRBD2 (6 bases). The CDR3 totals 15 residues. CDR1 SNHLY and CDR2 FYNNEI come from the germline V gene. V dropped 3 bases and J dropped 2 bases, with 14 bases sitting between them. In nucleotides, the CDR3 is TGTGCCAGCAGTGAGGAGGGAGCGGCCACCTACGAGCAGTACTTC. Residues: CASSEEGAATYEQYF.

This clonotype was seen only a few times. This sequence joins TRBV27 and TRBJ1-5; D gene uncertain. V lost 0 bases to trimming and J lost 5 bases, with 8 bases between them. This CDR3 spans 14 amino acids. Germline V gene data show CDR1 as MNHEY and CDR2 as SMNVEV (reference sequence). DNA of the CDR3: TGTGCCAGCAGTTTATCAGGGCCCTATCAGCCCCAGCATTTT. Its protein product is CASSLSGPYQPQHF.

V is TRBV18 and J is TRBJ2-4; D is ambiguous. Germline V gene sequence: CDR1 KGHSH, CDR2 LQKENI. The ends were cut back, 3 bases at V and 0 bases at J, with 9 bases in the middle. The CDR3 runs 15 residues. The CDR3 protein is CASSPAHVAKNIQYF. CDR3 coding DNA: TGTGCCAGCTCACCGGCCCACGTAGCCAAAAACATTCAGTACTTC.

This sequence joins TRBV11-2 and TRBJ2-1; 11 bases match TRBD2. From germline, CDR1 is SGHAT and CDR2 FQNNGV. Trimming at V came to 7 bases and at J to 13 bases, leaving 6 bases not matched to a gene. CDR3 length: 12 residues. CDR3 bases: TGTGCCAGCAAACTAGCGGGAGAAGGTCAGTTCTTC. This translates into CASKLAGEGQFF.

This rearrangement joins TRBV20-1 to TRBJ1-5; tentatively, D is TRBD1 (6 bases). Germline V gene lookup returns CDR1 DFQATT and CDR2 SNEGSKA (reference sequence). Trimming stripped 0 bases from V and 3 bases from J, with 12 bases between. CDR3 length equals 15 residues. The CDR3, as DNA: TGCAGTGCTAGAGATCTTGACAGGAACAATCAGCCCCAGCATTTT. Protein product: CSARDLDRNNQPQHF.

On this clonotype itself: A read error may be the cause here, since a much bigger clone is one base away. The chain is built from TRBV11-1 and TRBJ2-3; 7 positions agree with TRBD1. The J segment lost 4 bases and the V segment lost 3 bases, leaving 10 bases of the junction unmatched. The CDR3 covers 16 residues. Germline lookup yields CDR1 SGHAT and CDR2 FQDESV (reference sequence). For the CDR3, the DNA is TGTGCCAGCAGCTTTTCCTGGATAGGGGGCGCAGATACGCAGTATTTT. As protein: CASSFSWIGGADTQYF.

This clonotype appeared a few times. V usage is TRBV6-5 and J usage is TRBJ2-7; D might be TRBD1 or TRBD2, each matching 5 bases. Trimming pared 2 bases from V and 5 bases from J, leaving 10 bases between. The length of the CDR3 is 13 residues. CDR1 and CDR2 from the germline V gene are MNHEY and SVGAGI. CDR3 loop: CASSYRDLNEQYF. The CDR3 DNA reads TGTGCCAGCAGTTACAGGGACCTAAACGAGCAGTACTTC.

This clonotype showed up just a few times. The chain has TRBV6-5 and TRBJ2-2; D ambiguous. V lost 1 base to trimming and J lost 2 bases, with 14 bases between them. The CDR3 length is 17 residues. Germline V gives CDR1 MNHEY, CDR2 SVGAGI. CDR3 residues: CASSYLSDVLNTGELFF. The CDR3 DNA reads as TGTGCCAGCAGTTACTTATCGGACGTTTTAAACACCGGGGAGCTGTTTTTT.

The chain is built from TRBV4-2 and TRBJ2-2; a weak D match, TRBD2 (6 bases). V was cut by 2 bases and J by 5 bases, with 9 bases left in between. This CDR3 region has 14 residues. From germline, CDR1 is LGHNA and CDR2 YNFKEQ. CDR3 amino acids: CASSQRGNTGELFF. In nucleotides, the CDR3 is TGTGCCAGCAGCCAACGGGGGAATACCGGGGAGCTGTTTTTT.

This clonotype was recorded a few times. V and J are TRBV5-5 and TRBJ2-5; TRBD2 aligns across 12 bases. The germline CDR1 and CDR2 sequences are SGHKS and YYEKEE (reference sequence). CDR3 length equals 17 residues. The V gene end was trimmed by 0 bases and the J gene end by 3 bases; junction bases not matched to a gene: 6. This chain's CDR3 is CASSLERGLAGKETQYF. CDR3 DNA sequence: TGTGCCAGCAGCTTGGAGAGGGGACTAGCGGGCAAAGAGACCCAGTACTTC.

This clonotype was detected only once. This sequence joins TRBV5-5 and TRBJ2-7; D may be TRBD1 (6 bases). The germline V gene has CDR1 SGHKS and CDR2 YYEKEE (reference sequence). The CDR3 is 15 residues long. V dropped 2 bases and J dropped 5 bases, with 17 bases sitting between them. The CDR3 sequence is CASSFSGTRGDEQYF. The CDR3 DNA follows: TGTGCCAGCAGCTTCAGTGGGACACGGGGCGACGAGCAGTACTTC.

This chain links TRBV20-1 with TRBJ2-7, with TRBD1 matching over 9 bases. The CDR3 is made up of 15 amino acids. J was trimmed by 5 bases and V by 3 bases; bases with no gene match: 11. Germline lookup yields CDR1 DFQATT and CDR2 SNEGSKA (reference sequence). CDR3 bases: TGCAGTGCTAGTGAGACAGGGGGAATGGGGAACGAGCAGTACTTC. Protein product: CSASETGGMGNEQYF.

V usage is TRBV15 and J usage is TRBJ2-7, with 12 bases lining up with TRBD1. With 7 bases clipped from V and 7 bases from J, the junction kept 8 bases outside the gene matches. Germline V gene sequence: CDR1 LNHNV, CDR2 YYDKDF (reference sequence). This CDR3 has 14 residues. Here the CDR3 DNA reads TGTGCCACCAACCGGGACAGGGGGCTCGGGGAGCAGTACTTC. Translating it yields CATNRDRGLGEQYF.

This clonotype appeared many times. This rearrangement joins TRBV5-1 to TRBJ2-5, with unresolved D. The V end lost 2 bases, the J end lost 1 base, and 3 bases lay between the germline ends. Per germline, CDR1 SGHRS and CDR2 YFSETQ. The CDR3 runs to 12 residues. The CDR3 coding sequence is TGCGCCAGCAGCTTCCTCCAAGAGACCCAGTACTTC. This codes for CASSFLQETQYF.

Only a few counts were recorded for this clonotype. The chain recombines TRBV5-1 with TRBJ2-7, with a tentative D call TRBD1 (6 bases). Germline V CDR1 and CDR2: SGHRS, YFSETQ. This CDR3 comprises 14 residues. The V gene lost 0 bases and the J gene lost 3 bases, with 10 bases spanning the gap. The CDR3 reads CASSLGDNRYEQYF. The CDR3 DNA reads TGCGCCAGCAGCTTGGGGGACAATCGCTACGAGCAGTACTTC.